Presented here are 30 T cell receptor beta chains from one specimen sequenced in a study of OX40 agonist ivuxolimab in advanced cancers. Clones were read by immunoSEQ multiplex PCR, and TCRdb kept only the in-frame ones, dropping some. The table has about 60,000 clones, 86% seen once. The specimen comprised CD4+ or CD8+ T cells sorted from blood, sampled in a trial of the OX40 agonist ivuxolimab. The receptor set was obtained from an adult with an advanced solid tumor such as melanoma, head and neck, liver or kidney cancer.

This sequence joins TRBV5-1 and TRBJ2-5; TRBD1 agrees at 8 bases. With V trimmed by 0 bases and J by 1 base, 2 bases remained unmatched. The CDR3 spans 15 residues. Germline lookup yields CDR1 SGHRS and CDR2 YFSETQ. CDR3 DNA sequence: TGCGCCAGCAGCTTGGGGACAGGGACCCAAGAGACCCAGTACTTC. Translated: CASSLGTGTQETQYF.

The chain couples TRBV19 to TRBJ2-7; perhaps TRBD2 as D (5 bases). Germline values: CDR1 LNHDA, CDR2 SQIVND (reference sequence). V shed 1 base and J shed 2 bases, with 12 bases lying between them. The CDR3 runs 15 residues. The CDR3 sequence is CASSIGASRAYEQYF. In DNA, the CDR3 is TGTGCCAGTAGTATAGGGGCTAGCCGCGCCTACGAGCAGTACTTC.

This rearrangement joins TRBV5-1 to TRBJ1-1, with TRBD1 matching over 7 bases. Germline CDR1 and CDR2: SGHRS and YFSETQ. V lost 4 bases, J lost 4 bases, and 13 bases stayed unmatched. The CDR3 covers 16 residues. In DNA form, the CDR3 reads TGCGCCAGCAGCGAAGCCGGGACAGTGGTTTTCACTGAAGCTTTCTTT. Its translation: CASSEAGTVVFTEAFF. The whole variable domain, filled in from reference TRBV5-1 and TRBJ1-1, reads KAGVTQTPRYLIKTRGQQVTLSCSPISGHRSVSWYQQTPGQGLQFLFEYFSETQRNKGNFPGRFSGRQFSNSRSEMNVSTLELGDSALYLCASSEAGTVVFTEAFFGQGTRLTVV.

J is TRBJ2-1 and V is TRBV2; TRBD2 matches 9 bases. V gave up 2 bases and J gave up 5 bases; unmatched junction bases: 10. This CDR3 is built from 17 residues. Per the germline V gene, CDR1 is SNHLY and CDR2 is FYNNEI. CDR3 amino acids: CASSEWSGRFNDNEQFF. The CDR3 region has the DNA TGTGCCAGCAGTGAATGGAGCGGGAGGTTTAACGACAATGAGCAGTTCTTC.

The rearrangement joins TRBV4-3 to TRBJ2-1; the match to TRBD2 covers 11 bases. The CDR3 loop spans 18 amino acids. Germline values: CDR1 LGHNA, CDR2 YSLEER. Unmatched junction bases numbered 8, after V lost 0 bases and J lost 4 bases. As DNA, the CDR3 is TGCGCCAGCAGCCAAGATGGATGGGCTAGCGGGGGGTACAATGAGCAGTTCTTC. As protein: CASSQDGWASGGYNEQFF.

The chain employs TRBV7-9 and TRBJ2-3; D may match TRBD1 or TRBD2 (5 bases each). Germline CDR1 and CDR2: SEHNR and FQNEAQ (reference sequence). This CDR3 region has 13 residues. V gave up 5 bases and J gave up 4 bases, with 10 bases separating them. CDR3 amino acids: CASSPRGPDTQYF. CDR3 in DNA: TGTGCCAGCAGCCCTCGGGGCCCAGATACGCAGTATTTT.

This clone was seen only once. The DNA is omitted, as the CDR3 cannot be located on it reliably, and the CDR3 follows TCRdb's listing. The chain joins TRBV6-1 to TRBJ2-1; the table's D call TRBD2 went unverified against the DNA. A total of 15 residues make up the CDR3, ends included. Per germline, CDR1 MNHNS and CDR2 SASEGT. CDR3 sequence: CASSSGGSGRHEQFF.

This chain links TRBV11-2 with TRBJ1-4; tentatively, D is TRBD1 (5 bases). Germline assignment: CDR1 SGHAT and CDR2 FQNNGV. The CDR3 is 16 residues long. V lost 5 bases and J 7 bases, leaving 20 bases between the germline ends. The chain's CDR3 is CASSNLGGARGEKLFF. The DNA of the CDR3 is TGTGCCAGCAGCAACCTGGGAGGGGCAAGGGGTGAAAAACTGTTTTTT.

The chain employs TRBV11-2 and TRBJ2-5, with D perhaps matching TRBD2 (6 bases). Trimming left V 5 bases short and J 5 bases short, with 15 bases between. Germline V CDR1 and CDR2: SGHAT, FQNNGV. This CDR3 has 14 residues. CDR3 coding DNA: TGTGCCAGCAGCCCCCCCGGCGGGGACGAGACCCAGTACTTC. Protein product: CASSPPGGDETQYF.

This sequence joins TRBV30 and TRBJ2-7; D not resolved. Looked up from germline, CDR1 is GTSNPN and CDR2 is SVGIG (reference sequence). The CDR3 has 11 residues. V shed 1 base and J shed 3 bases, with 4 bases lying between them. CDR3 protein: CAWSDYYEQYF. In DNA, the CDR3 is TGTGCCTGGAGTGACTACTACGAGCAGTACTTC.

The V and J genes are TRBV6-4 and TRBJ2-3, with D possibly being TRBD1 (5 bases). The germline V gene encodes CDR1 MRHNA and CDR2 SNTAGT. The CDR3 is made up of 13 amino acids. The V gene lost 5 bases and the J gene lost 0 bases, with 6 bases spanning the gap. DNA of the CDR3: TGTGCCAGCAGTCCAGGGAGCACAGATACGCAGTATTTT. Encoded protein: CASSPGSTDTQYF.

The chain is built from TRBV10-3 and TRBJ2-5; 8 bases match TRBD2. The ends lost 5 bases at V and 5 bases at J; junction bases unmatched: 4. Germline V gives CDR1 ENHRY, CDR2 SYGVKD. The CDR3 runs 13 residues. The CDR3 is CAISIAGSETQYF. The DNA of the CDR3 is TGTGCCATCAGTATAGCGGGATCTGAGACCCAGTACTTC.

The chain links TRBV7-2 to TRBJ2-5; D assignment may be TRBD1 or TRBD2 (6 bases each). V was cut by 3 bases and J by 5 bases, with 13 bases left in between. The germline V gene encodes CDR1 SGHTA and CDR2 FQGNSA. The CDR3 consists of 14 residues. DNA for the CDR3: TGTGCCAGCAGCTTCAACGGGGGCTGGGAGACCCAGTACTTC. As protein: CASSFNGGWETQYF.

J is TRBJ2-2 and V is TRBV28, with D possibly TRBD1 on 6 matching bases. The CDR3 runs 15 residues. V was trimmed by 6 bases and J by 3 bases, leaving 14 bases between them. Germline-derived CDR1 and CDR2 are MDHEN and SYDVKM. In DNA form, the CDR3 reads TGTGCCAGCAGGAAAGACAGGAGTTACACCGGGGAGCTGTTTTTT. Translating gives CASRKDRSYTGELFF.

The CDR3 is CASSVGLLTDTQYF. The CDR3, as DNA: TGTGCCAGCAGCGTAGGCCTCCTAACAGATACGCAGTATTTT. The chain links TRBV9 to TRBJ2-3; D gene ambiguous. The CDR3 contains 14 residues. With 0 bases removed from V and 3 bases from J, the gap between germline ends came to 8 bases. Germline-derived CDR1 and CDR2 are SGDLS and YYNGEE.

This rearrangement joins TRBV11-3 to TRBJ2-3; D is unresolved. CDR1 and CDR2 from the germline V gene are SGHNT and YENEEA. Trimming took 2 bases from V and 4 from J, leaving 4 bases between them. The length of the CDR3 is 12 residues. The chain's CDR3 is CASSLQADTQYF. Here the CDR3 DNA reads TGTGCCAGCAGCTTACAAGCAGATACGCAGTATTTT.

This chain connects TRBV12-2 to TRBJ2-7; the table calls TRBD2, which could not be checked here. TRBV12-2 is a known pseudogene. This CDR3 spans 14 amino acids. The CDR3 is CASRSAGLAGEQYF. As DNA, the CDR3 is TGTGCAAGTCGCTCCGCGGGACTAGCGGGCGAGCAGTACTTC.

The chain has TRBV29-1 and TRBJ2-5; no definite D call. Germline V CDR1 and CDR2: SQVTM, ANQGSEA. Trimming stripped 4 bases from V and 7 bases from J, with 10 bases between. This CDR3 has 11 amino acids. The CDR3 protein is CSVVTAGTQYF. In nucleotides, the CDR3 is TGCAGCGTTGTGACGGCCGGGACCCAGTACTTC.

The chain links TRBV4-1 to TRBJ2-1; no clear D. The CDR3 extends over 17 amino acids. Germline assignment: CDR1 MGHRA and CDR2 YSYEKL. The V end was cut by 0 bases, the J end by 7 bases, with 19 bases between. CDR3 sequence (DNA): TGCGCCAGCAGCCAAGATCAGACCCCCACTATGGGGAATGAGCAGTTCTTC. Translation: CASSQDQTPTMGNEQFF.

The rearrangement links TRBV7-2 to TRBJ2-4; 11 bases map to TRBD2. Germline loops: CDR1 SGHTA, CDR2 FQGNSA. V was pared by 5 bases and J by 8 bases, with 8 bases of the junction left unmatched. The CDR3 runs 15 residues. The CDR3 spells CASSRLAGGSDIQYF. CDR3 coding DNA: TGTGCCAGCAGCCGGCTAGCGGGAGGTTCGGACATTCAGTACTTC.

This clone has just one count. CDR3 bases: TGTGCCAGCAGCTTAGCGGGTGCTAGCACAGATACGCAGTATTTT. It encodes CASSLAGASTDTQYF. The chain has TRBV7-6 and TRBJ2-3, with D unresolved. Looked up from germline, CDR1 is SGHVS and CDR2 is FNYEAQ. The CDR3 spans 15 residues. V was shortened by 0 bases and J by 0 bases, with 7 bases between the two germline ends. The full variable domain, completed using reference TRBV7-6 and TRBJ2-3, is GAGVSQSPRYKVTKRGQDVALRCDPISGHVSLYWYRQALGQGPEFLTYFNYEAQQDKSGLPNDRFSAERPEGSISTLTIQRTEQRDSAMYRCASSLAGASTDTQYFGPGTRLTVL.

The chain joins TRBV2 to TRBJ2-7; 8 bases match TRBD2. The CDR3 loop spans 12 amino acids. Looked up from germline, CDR1 is SNHLY and CDR2 is FYNNEI. The J segment lost 5 bases and the V segment lost 7 bases, leaving 4 bases of the junction unmatched. The CDR3 sequence is CASTGLAHEQYF. As DNA, the CDR3 is TGTGCCAGCACCGGACTAGCTCACGAGCAGTACTTC. The complete variable domain, with remaining parts taken from reference TRBV2 and TRBJ2-7, reads EPEVTQTPSHQVTQMGQEVILRCVPISNHLYFYWYRQILGQKVEFLVSFYNNEISEKSEIFDDQFSVERPDGSNFTLKIRSTKLEDSAMYFCASTGLAHEQYFGPGTRLTVT.

This chain uses TRBV2 with TRBJ1-3, with D unresolved. The V gene's germline CDR1 is SNHLY and CDR2 FYNNEI. The length of the CDR3 is 13 residues. The V end was cut by 8 bases, the J end by 4 bases, with 12 bases between. The CDR3 DNA follows: TGTGCCAGCCGAAGCAGCGAAGGAAACACCATATATTTT. Its translation is CASRSSEGNTIYF.

V gene TRBV5-1 combines with J gene TRBJ2-7; 7 nucleotides line up with TRBD1. This CDR3 comprises 14 residues. CDR1 and CDR2 from the germline V gene are SGHRS and YFSETQ. J gave up 4 bases and V 0 bases, and 4 bases lay outside the gene matches. CDR3 loop: CASSLGGGGYEQYF. As DNA, the CDR3 is TGCGCCAGCAGCTTGGGAGGGGGCGGGTACGAGCAGTACTTC.

This chain links TRBV25-1 with TRBJ1-3; D remains unclear. V gave up 3 bases and J gave up 0 bases, with 9 bases separating them. The CDR3 is made up of 15 amino acids. The germline gives CDR1 MGHDK, CDR2 SYGVNS. CDR3 residues: CASSDPGVSGNTIYF. For the CDR3, the DNA is TGTGCCAGCAGTGACCCAGGAGTCTCTGGAAACACCATATATTTT.

The J gene is TRBJ2-7, the V gene TRBV2; D unclear. Per germline, CDR1 SNHLY and CDR2 FYNNEI. This CDR3 is built from 14 residues. V lost 7 bases to trimming and J lost 0 bases, with 13 bases between them. CDR3 protein: CASKLTPSSYEQYF. The CDR3 nucleotides are TGTGCCAGCAAATTGACGCCTAGCTCCTACGAGCAGTACTTC.

This chain links TRBV18 with TRBJ1-4; D gene ambiguous. Germline lookup yields CDR1 KGHSH and CDR2 LQKENI. This CDR3 comprises 14 residues. V lost 1 base to trimming and J lost 7 bases, with 10 bases between them. In nucleotides, the CDR3 is TGTGCCAGCTCACCACAGCTGGCCGGTGAAAAACTGTTTTTT. Protein product: CASSPQLAGEKLFF.

The V and J genes are TRBV5-1 and TRBJ2-5; 8 bases fit TRBD2. Germline V lookup: CDR1 SGHRS, CDR2 YFSETQ. The CDR3 length is 15 residues. The V segment lost 1 base and the J segment 4 bases; nucleotides outside the gene matches: 6. CDR3 protein: CASSLTVAGGETQYF. As DNA, the CDR3 is TGCGCCAGCAGCTTGACGGTGGCGGGAGGAGAGACCCAGTACTTC.

This sequence joins TRBV19 and TRBJ1-5, with 7 bases matching TRBD1. The germline V gene encodes CDR1 LNHDA and CDR2 SQIVND (reference sequence). Germline trimming cut 6 bases from V and 6 bases from J; bases unmatched to any gene: 8. This CDR3 contains 14 residues. The CDR3 here is CASRGQTSGQPQHF. In nucleotides, the CDR3 is TGTGCCAGTAGGGGACAGACGAGCGGTCAGCCCCAGCATTTT. The full variable domain, its missing parts supplied by reference TRBV19 and TRBJ1-5, is DGGITQSPKYLFRKEGQNVTLSCEQNLNHDAMYWYRQDPGQGLRLIYYSQIVNDFQKGDIAEGYSVSREKKESFPLTVTSAQKNPTAFYLCASRGQTSGQPQHFGDGTRLSIL.

On this clone: At one of its ends the junction is not consistent with the germline gene, which may arise from a read error. The gene calls are TRBV5-4 and TRBJ1-2, with D maybe TRBD1 (5 bases). Looked up from germline, CDR1 is SGHNT and CDR2 is YYREEE (reference sequence). The CDR3 has 15 residues. The CDR3 coding sequence is TGTGCCAGCACCTTGGGACGGTGGTTCAACTATGGCTACACCTTC. As protein: CASTLGRWFNYGYTF.